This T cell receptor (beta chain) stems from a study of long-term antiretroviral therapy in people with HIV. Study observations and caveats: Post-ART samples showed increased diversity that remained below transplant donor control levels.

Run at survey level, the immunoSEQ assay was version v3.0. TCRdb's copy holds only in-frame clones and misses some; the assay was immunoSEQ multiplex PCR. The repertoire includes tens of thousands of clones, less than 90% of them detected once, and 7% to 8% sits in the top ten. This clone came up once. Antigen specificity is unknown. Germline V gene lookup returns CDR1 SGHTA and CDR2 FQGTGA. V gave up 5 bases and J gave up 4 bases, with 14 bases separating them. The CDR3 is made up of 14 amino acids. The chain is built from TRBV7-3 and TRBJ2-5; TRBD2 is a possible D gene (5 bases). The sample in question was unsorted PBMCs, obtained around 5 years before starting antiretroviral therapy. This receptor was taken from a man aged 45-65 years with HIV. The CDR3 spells CASSPGGVAETQYF. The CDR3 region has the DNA TGTGCCAGCAGCCCCGGAGGTGTCGCAGAGACCCAGTACTTC.